This T cell receptor beta chain was sequenced in a study of blood T cell repertoires in COVID-19 (dated by TCRdb to about 2020). Notes on the research overall: Samples covering the acute and convalescent phases of COVID-19 were provided by collaborators in the United States, Italy and Spain. The dataset comprised deeply sampled blood TCRbeta repertoires from subjects exposed to, actively infected with, or recovered from COVID-19. Where available, HLA class I and class II types were taken from metadata supplied by the sample provider and were not determined by assay-based typing. The material from the prospective study consisted of cDNA or gDNA derived from T cells, B-cell-depleted T cells, or PBMCs. The repertoires were released in a freely available public database intended as a resource for research on the immune response to SARS-CoV-2. Samples were obtained from the ongoing ImmuneRACE study (first 160 participants) and from approximately 1,200 subjects provided by 6 global collaborators. Nearly every sample came with metadata listing a de-identified subject ID, COVID-19 status, age in years and sex.

TCRbeta CDR3 regions were amplified from genomic DNA using the immunoSEQ Assay, a bias-controlled multiplex PCR. The authors processed their data as follows. The number of nucleated cells in each sample was estimated from the amplification of reference gene primers within the assay. To quantify the absolute abundance of each unique TCRbeta CDR3 rearrangement, sequence reads were collapsed and filtered. For each sample, productive Simpson clonality was calculated as the square root of Simpson's diversity index over productive rearrangements. TCRdb re-hosts the immuneACCESS table, in-frame sequences only. Its copies lack some clones; in the studies checked, an unresolved V gene accounts for under half of them, and the cause for the rest is not known. V and J calls and clone size are given by that table; D and trimming were obtained from the DNA. This sample holds about 200,000 clones; 85% to 90% were observed only once. The ten largest make up roughly 6.2% of the sample.

As concerns this clone: Its antigen remains undetermined. No per-base quality is available; no much larger clone lies one base away.

Samples from volunteer blood donors who had recovered from COVID-19 were contributed by a second Seattle source. Whole blood was collected in K2EDTA tubes by collaborating institutions according to the institutions' own protocols. For TCRbeta analysis, collaborators shipped samples as frozen whole blood, isolated PBMCs, or DNA extracted from either of those sample types. Trimming costs V 10 bases and J 2 bases, and their ends lie 15 bases apart. The CDR1 and CDR2 encoded by the germline V gene are MDHEN and SYDVKM. The cysteine opens and the phenylalanine closes a CDR3 of 13 amino acids. The entry retains the CDR3 DNA only, 39 bases that are in frame from base 1. Study-wide findings and limitations: The amount of clinical and demographic metadata varied by source and participant and was provided uncurated.

This TCR derives from a man aged 55 to 70 who had recovered from COVID-19. The chain links TRBV28 with TRBJ2-7; too little of a D gene remains to name it. Sequenced material: peripheral blood. The sequenced DNA: TGTGCCACTTCCCGACTTGCCCCCTACGAGCAGTACTTC. This codes for CATSRLAPYEQYF.